There are a few counts of the clone carrying this T cell receptor (beta chain). Its antigen remains unidentified. The sample comes from a study of response to subunit inactivated influenza vaccine. Regarding the study as a whole: It was suggested by the authors that few new T cells are recruited by each seasonal influenza vaccination.

TCRdb re-analysed the RT-PCR reads in MiXCR, keeping a single row per CDR3 protein. Of fewer than 650,000 distinct CDR3 sequences listed, roughly 13% are singletons. The specimen was PBMCs from blood, collected more than 35 days after vaccination. This clonotype was sampled from a man aged 45-60 years who received an inactivated influenza vaccine.

The CDR3 nucleotides read TGTGCCAGCAGTTTATGGGAGAGGACAGGGGGTCGGTTAAGCTCCTACAATGAGCAGTTCTTC. This gives the protein CASSLWERTGGRLSSYNEQFF. The chain couples TRBV28 to TRBJ2-1, with TRBD1 matching over 10 bases. Germline V gene sequence: CDR1 MDHEN, CDR2 SYDVKM. V dropped 0 bases and J dropped 0; count of bases not matched to a gene: 14. The CDR3 is 21 residues long.